Sequencing of this T cell receptor (beta chain) was carried out in a study of OX40 agonist ivuxolimab in advanced cancers. Study-level background: Three individuals attained partial responses, comprising one hepatocellular carcinoma case and two cutaneous melanoma cases.

The CDR3 spans 16 residues. Trimming removed 7 bases at V and 10 bases at J, with 25 bases between. CDR1 and CDR2 (germline): SNHLY, FYNNEI. Method: immunoSEQ multiplex PCR; TCRdb's copy keeps in-frame clones and lacks some. The sample holds 13,000 or so clones; 65% to 80% are singletons and the top ten take less than 35%. For this clone: Its target is unknown.

Whole-study results and caveats: More expanded clones were found, on average, in CD8+ than in CD4+ T cells.

This receptor was identified in an adult with an advanced solid tumor such as melanoma, head and neck, liver or kidney cancer. This rearrangement joins TRBV2 to TRBJ2-2, with a possible D match to TRBD2 (6 bases). This specimen consisted of CD4+ or CD8+ T cells sorted from blood, obtained in a trial of the OX40 agonist ivuxolimab. The CDR3 DNA is TGTGCCAGCATACCACCCGGTGGGGACTCCGCATCGGAGCTGTTTTTT. Protein sequence: CASIPPGGDSASELFF.